Sequencing of this T cell receptor (beta chain) was carried out in a study of OX40 agonist ivuxolimab in advanced cancers. The CDR3 sequence is 14 residues long. V shed 5 bases and J shed 4 bases, with 13 bases lying between them. Germline CDR1 LGHNA, CDR2 YNFKEQ. Measured with immunoSEQ multiplex PCR; TCRdb has only the in-frame clones, and not every one. The sample lists about 71,000 clones, about 73% occurring once. The chain employs TRBV4-2 and TRBJ2-3; the D is unclear. The clonotype comes from an adult with an advanced solid tumor such as melanoma, head and neck, liver or kidney cancer. The sequencing used CD4+ or CD8+ T cells sorted from blood, collected in a trial of the OX40 agonist ivuxolimab. CDR3 sequence reads: CASSTNRVADTQYF. The CDR3 bases are TGTGCCAGCAGCACAAATCGGGTGGCAGATACGCAGTATTTT.